A single sample gave rise to the 31 T cell receptor beta chains below, sequenced in a study of cytomegalovirus exposure and HLA in healthy donors. The primer mix had 60 Vbeta and 13 Jbeta primers. Clones were read by immunoSEQ multiplex PCR, and TCRdb kept only the in-frame ones, dropping some. This table holds over 80,000 clones, 81% found once. The sequencing input was PBMCs. These receptors were collected from a man in his forties in good health and CMV-seropositive.

Of note for this clone: An end of the junction differs from the germline gene, which may be a read error. The J gene is TRBJ1-1, the V gene TRBV7-9; a possible D gene is TRBD1 (5 bases). The CDR3 loop spans 15 amino acids. The germline V gene has CDR1 SEHNR and CDR2 FQNEAQ (reference sequence). The CDR3 nucleotides read TGTTCCAGCAGCTTAGAAGCAGGGATGAACACTGAAGCTTTCTTT. Its protein is CSSSLEAGMNTEAFF.

The chain couples TRBV5-4 to TRBJ2-7, with a possible D match to TRBD2 (5 bases). CDR3 size: 14 residues. Germline lookup yields CDR1 SGHNT and CDR2 YYREEE (reference sequence). Trimming pared 2 bases from V and 1 base from J, leaving 10 bases between. CDR3 coding DNA: TGTGCCAGCAGCTTATCCGGACTTTCCTACGAGCAGTACTTC. Its translation is CASSLSGLSYEQYF.

In this sample, this clone turned up a few times. The chain combines TRBV11-2 with TRBJ2-1, with a weak D call TRBD1 (6 bases). The CDR3 spans 15 residues. V was trimmed by 0 bases and J by 4 bases, leaving 10 bases between them. From germline, CDR1 is SGHAT and CDR2 FQNNGV. The CDR3 DNA follows: TGTGCCAGCAGCTTAGACGGGACACCTTACAATGAGCAGTTCTTC. Translating gives CASSLDGTPYNEQFF. Drawing the rest from reference TRBV11-2 and TRBJ2-1, the complete variable domain is EAGVAQSPRYKIIEKRQSVAFWCNPISGHATLYWYQQILGQGPKLLIQFQNNGVVDDSQLPKDRFSAERLKGVDSTLKIQPAKLEDSAVYLCASSLDGTPYNEQFFGPGTRLTVL.

This clone was seen a handful of times. This sequence joins TRBV18 and TRBJ2-1; 10 bases fit TRBD2. Germline CDR1 is KGHSH and CDR2 is LQKENI. The CDR3 consists of 17 residues. Trimming took 2 bases from V and 9 from J; bases not matched to a gene: 13. CDR3 protein: CASSPTLAGVPASEQFF. CDR3 nucleotides: TGTGCCAGCTCACCAACCCTAGCGGGAGTTCCGGCTTCTGAGCAGTTCTTC.

The chain employs TRBV10-3 and TRBJ2-2; D is possibly TRBD2 (7 bases). Germline CDR1 reads ENHRY; CDR2 reads SYGVKD. CDR3 size: 15 residues. Trimming cost V 10 bases and J 0 bases, with 15 bases left between them. CDR3 sequence (DNA): TGTGCCACTAGCGGACAGCGAGCGAACACCGGGGAGCTGTTTTTT. This gives the protein CATSGQRANTGELFF.

This clone appeared a single time. The rearrangement uses TRBV27 and TRBJ1-2; weak D call: TRBD1 (5 bases). This CDR3 is 11 amino acids long. CDR1 is MNHEY, CDR2 SMNVEV, per germline (reference sequence). V was cut by 11 bases and J by 9 bases, with 16 bases left in between. CDR3 sequence reads: CASSGGDSYTF. The CDR3 DNA reads TGTGCCTCTAGCGGGGGGGATAGCTACACCTTC.

The sample holds one count of this clone. One end of the junction varies from germline; a read error may be responsible. The rearrangement links TRBV7-6 to TRBJ2-1; 8 nucleotides agree with TRBD1. The V gene's germline CDR1 is SGHVS and CDR2 FNYEAQ. The CDR3 loop spans 12 amino acids. In DNA, the CDR3 is TGTACCAGCAGCTTACGGACAGGGTGGCCTTTCTTC. This sequence encodes CTSSLRTGWPFF.

V gene TRBV30 combines with J gene TRBJ1-5, with no clear D. Germline assignment: CDR1 GTSNPN and CDR2 SVGIG (reference sequence). Trimming removed 0 bases from V and 6 bases from J, with 9 bases in between. The CDR3 loop spans 13 amino acids. CDR3 sequence reads: CAWSVGVVQPQHF. The CDR3, as DNA: TGTGCCTGGAGTGTGGGAGTTGTTCAGCCCCAGCATTTT. Variable domain in full (rest from reference TRBV30 and TRBJ1-5): SQTIHQWPATLVQPVGSPLSLECTVEGTSNPNLYWYRQAAGRGLQLLFYSVGIGQISSEVPQNLSASRPQDRQFILSSKKLLLSDSGFYLCAWSVGVVQPQHFGDGTRLSIL.

The chain recombines TRBV27 with TRBJ1-1; the D is unclear. With 6 bases removed from V and 5 bases from J, the gap between germline ends came to 13 bases. From germline, CDR1 is MNHEY and CDR2 SMNVEV (reference sequence). The length of the CDR3 is 13 residues. In DNA form, the CDR3 reads TGTGCCAGCAGAATCCTCGATAGTACTGAAGCTTTCTTT. This encodes CASRILDSTEAFF.

The chain employs TRBV10-1 and TRBJ2-7, with TRBD1 as a possible D gene (6 bases). CDR3 length equals 15 residues. Germline V gives CDR1 WNHNN, CDR2 SYGVQD (reference sequence). The germline V and J ends were trimmed by 2 bases and 2 bases, with 13 bases remaining between them. The CDR3 loop reads CASSEAGTPTYEQYF. The CDR3 nucleotides read TGCGCCAGCAGTGAGGCCGGGACACCGACCTACGAGCAGTACTTC.

The rearrangement uses TRBV5-5 and TRBJ1-4; TRBD1 matches 8 bases. Germline V gene data show CDR1 as SGHKS and CDR2 as YYEKEE (reference sequence). This CDR3 contains 16 residues. Trimming took 4 bases from V and 0 from J; bases not matched to a gene: 5. This CDR3 reads CASSRGQAATNEKLFF. DNA of the CDR3: TGTGCCAGCAGCCGGGGACAGGCTGCAACTAATGAAAAACTGTTTTTT. Full variable domain (outside the CDR3, taken from reference TRBV5-5 and TRBJ1-4): DAGVTQSPTHLIKTRGQQVTLRCSPISGHKSVSWYQQVLGQGPQFIFQYYEKEERGRGNFPDRFSARQFPNYSSELNVNALLLGDSALYLCASSRGQAATNEKLFFGSGTQLSVL.

This clone appeared a single time. The germline gene is not matched at one end of the junction; a read error may be the cause. The chain employs TRBV30 and TRBJ2-4; weak D call: TRBD2 (6 bases). Germline V gene data show CDR1 as GTSNPN and CDR2 as SVGIG (reference sequence). The CDR3 consists of 14 residues. The CDR3: CAWSVGDFKNSQYF. CDR3 sequence (DNA): TGTGCCTGGAGTGTAGGGGACTTCAAAAACAGTCAGTACTTC.

In DNA, the CDR3 is TGCGCCAGCAGCCAAGGGACAACGATTGGGGAGACCCAGTACTTC. Translating it yields CASSQGTTIGETQYF. This chain uses TRBV4-1 with TRBJ2-5, with D possibly being TRBD1 (5 bases). V was shortened by 1 base and J by 5 bases, with 14 bases between the two germline ends. The germline V gene has CDR1 MGHRA and CDR2 YSYEKL. This CDR3 contains 15 residues.

The rearrangement uses TRBV7-2 and TRBJ2-7; TRBD1 is a possible D gene (6 bases). The CDR3 has 13 residues. Trimming took off 2 bases at V and 3 bases at J, with 8 bases between the two ends. Germline V gene lookup returns CDR1 SGHTA and CDR2 FQGNSA. CDR3 in amino acids: CASSLPTGYEQYF. For the CDR3, the DNA is TGTGCCAGCAGCTTACCGACAGGCTACGAGCAGTACTTC.

V and J are TRBV2 and TRBJ1-1; D possibly corresponds to TRBD1 (5 bases). Trimming took off 7 bases at V and 2 bases at J, with 14 bases between the two ends. The germline CDR1 and CDR2 sequences are SNHLY and FYNNEI. The CDR3 extends over 14 amino acids. The CDR3 protein is CASIGQGKNTEAFF. In DNA form, the CDR3 reads TGTGCCAGCATAGGGCAGGGTAAAAACACTGAAGCTTTCTTT.

This clone was observed a few times. The J gene is TRBJ2-7, the V gene TRBV5-1, with 8 bases fitting TRBD2. V lost 0 bases and J lost 1; bases outside the gene matches: 9. The CDR3 spans 17 residues. Germline-derived CDR1 and CDR2 are SGHRS and YFSETQ. CDR3 region: CASSLAGAGAASYEQYF. In DNA form, the CDR3 reads TGCGCCAGCAGCTTGGCAGGAGCGGGGGCCGCTTCCTACGAGCAGTACTTC.

The CDR3 DNA reads as TGTGCCAGTAGTGAGGGGGGACAGAGGGTGACCGGGGAGCTGTTTTTT. Protein product: CASSEGGQRVTGELFF. The rearrangement uses TRBV19 and TRBJ2-2, with a possible D match to TRBD1 (7 bases). CDR1 and CDR2 from the germline V gene are LNHDA and SQIVND (reference sequence). The CDR3 consists of 16 residues. Between the trimmed V and J ends, which lost 5 bases and 5 bases, there was a span of 18 bases.

The CDR3 bases are TGCAGCGTTAGGGCAGGGGTCACCGGGGCCCAGCATTTT. As protein: CSVRAGVTGAQHF. This chain connects TRBV29-1 to TRBJ1-5, with D maybe TRBD1 (6 bases). Germline values: CDR1 SQVTM, CDR2 ANQGSEA. V was pared by 5 bases and J by 11 bases, with 19 bases between. CDR3 length equals 13 residues.

The gene calls are TRBV9 and TRBJ1-1; D is unresolved. Trimming pared 1 base from V and 2 bases from J, leaving 6 bases between. This CDR3 comprises 13 residues. Germline V lookup: CDR1 SGDLS, CDR2 YYNGEE. CDR3 sequence reads: CASSVPGNTEAFF. The CDR3 DNA sequence: TGTGCCAGCAGCGTACCGGGAAACACTGAAGCTTTCTTT.

This clone has more than one count but fewer than ten. The V gene is TRBV7-9, the J gene TRBJ2-3, with no clear D. This CDR3 is 10 amino acids long. Germline assignment: CDR1 SEHNR and CDR2 FQNEAQ (reference sequence). V lost 4 bases and J 7 bases, leaving 3 bases between the germline ends. CDR3 protein: CASSSNTQYF. CDR3 in DNA: TGTGCCAGCAGCTCAAATACGCAGTATTTT.

This clone was recorded only once. V usage is TRBV7-3 and J usage is TRBJ2-5; tentatively, D is TRBD2 (6 bases). Trimming shortened V by 5 bases and J by 4 bases, and 17 bases separated the two germline ends. This CDR3 comprises 15 residues. The V gene's germline CDR1 is SGHTA and CDR2 FQGTGA. This CDR3 is CASSKSGLQLETQYF. CDR3 DNA sequence: TGTGCCAGCAGCAAGAGCGGGCTTCAGCTAGAGACCCAGTACTTC.

The chain employs TRBV27 and TRBJ1-2, with 7 positions matching TRBD1. Looked up from germline, CDR1 is MNHEY and CDR2 is SMNVEV (reference sequence). The ends lost 9 bases at V and 3 bases at J; junction bases unmatched: 7. The CDR3 runs to 13 residues. Written as DNA, the CDR3 is TGTGCCAGTTCGGGACAGATGCACTATGGCTACACCTTC. The encoded protein is CASSGQMHYGYTF.

Only a few counts were recorded for this clone. This chain links TRBV7-3 with TRBJ2-1, with D possibly TRBD1 on 6 matching bases. CDR1 is SGHTA, CDR2 FQGTGA, per germline. The CDR3 is 17 amino acids. Trimming stripped 0 bases from V and 5 bases from J, with 17 bases between. This CDR3 reads CASSLTGTRSANNEQFF. The CDR3, as DNA: TGTGCCAGCAGCTTAACAGGGACAAGGTCAGCAAACAATGAGCAGTTCTTC.

V is TRBV27 and J is TRBJ2-4; unclear D gene. From germline, CDR1 is MNHEY and CDR2 SMNVEV (reference sequence). The CDR3 spans 16 residues. Trimming took 6 bases from V and 3 from J, leaving 18 bases between them. For the CDR3, the DNA is TGTGCCAGCAGACCTTCAGGATCCCTCGTCAAAAACATTCAGTACTTC. Amino acids: CASRPSGSLVKNIQYF.

V and J are TRBV5-1 and TRBJ2-6; a possible D gene is TRBD1 (7 bases). V lost 0 bases and J lost 0, with 16 bases in between. CDR1 is SGHRS, CDR2 YFSETQ, per germline. This CDR3 is 19 amino acids long. This chain's CDR3 is CASSLETRTGFSGANVLTF. As DNA, the CDR3 is TGCGCCAGCAGCTTGGAGACTAGGACAGGTTTCTCTGGGGCCAACGTCCTGACTTTC.

This sequence joins TRBV5-1 and TRBJ1-2, with 12 bases that match TRBD1. This CDR3 region has 19 residues. Germline CDR1 and CDR2: SGHRS and YFSETQ. The junction had 15 bases not matched to a gene; V was cut back by 4 bases and J by 2 bases. The CDR3: CASSHPPSGTGGQNYGYTF. CDR3 sequence (DNA): TGCGCCAGCAGCCACCCCCCCTCAGGGACAGGGGGCCAAAACTATGGCTACACCTTC. Variable domain in full (rest from reference TRBV5-1 and TRBJ1-2): KAGVTQTPRYLIKTRGQQVTLSCSPISGHRSVSWYQQTPGQGLQFLFEYFSETQRNKGNFPGRFSGRQFSNSRSEMNVSTLELGDSALYLCASSHPPSGTGGQNYGYTFGSGTRLTVV.

The chain uses TRBV19 and TRBJ2-5; D is undetermined. Trimming stripped 1 base from V and 2 bases from J, with 5 bases between. CDR3 length: 13 amino acids. From germline, CDR1 is LNHDA and CDR2 SQIVND (reference sequence). The CDR3 bases are TGTGCCAGTAGTATAGGCAGGCAAGAGACCCAGTACTTC. Encoded protein: CASSIGRQETQYF.

The gene calls are TRBV11-1 and TRBJ1-1, with D tentatively TRBD1 (5 bases). Germline loops: CDR1 SGHAT, CDR2 FQDESV (reference sequence). Trimming left V 2 bases short and J 4 bases short, with 14 bases between. CDR3 length equals 15 residues. The CDR3 DNA follows: TGTGCCAGCAGCTTAACAGGATCCTTGGGCACTGAAGCTTTCTTT. Translating gives CASSLTGSLGTEAFF.

This chain links TRBV29-1 with TRBJ2-1; tentatively, D is TRBD2 (5 bases). CDR1 is SQVTM, CDR2 ANQGSEA, per germline. The CDR3 is 14 residues long. V lost 4 bases to trimming and J lost 1 base, with 11 bases between them. CDR3: CSVGLRRSYNEQFF. The CDR3 DNA reads as TGCAGCGTTGGACTACGCCGTTCCTACAATGAGCAGTTCTTC.

A word on this clone: At one end, the junction sequence differs from germline, possibly due to a read error. The chain carries TRBV5-1 and TRBJ2-6, with D tentatively TRBD1 (6 bases). The CDR3 covers 18 residues. Germline lookup yields CDR1 SGHRS and CDR2 YFSETQ. DNA of the CDR3: TGCGCCAGCAGCCCGACTGGGACATCTAGCTCTGGGGCCAACGGCCTGACTTTC. It is translated as CASSPTGTSSSGANGLTF. The whole variable domain, remainder taken from reference TRBV5-1 and TRBJ2-6, is KAGVTQTPRYLIKTRGQQVTLSCSPISGHRSVSWYQQTPGQGLQFLFEYFSETQRNKGNFPGRFSGRQFSNSRSEMNVSTLELGDSALYLCASSPTGTSSSGANGLTFGAGSRLTVL.

The chain combines TRBV7-9 with TRBJ2-5; 7 bases are shared with TRBD2. There are 14 residues in the CDR3. Germline CDR1 SEHNR, CDR2 FQNEAQ (reference sequence). V lost 8 bases and J lost 5; bases outside the gene matches: 11. The CDR3 loop reads CASDKWEGDETQYF. The CDR3 DNA sequence: TGTGCCAGCGATAAATGGGAGGGAGATGAGACCCAGTACTTC.